The sequence of this T cell receptor beta chain was determined in a study of metastatic and nonmetastatic thyroid tumors. This CDR3 spans 18 amino acids. Losses at the gene ends were 0 bases for V and 10 bases for J; bases not matched to a gene: 16. Germline lookup yields CDR1 MNHEY and CDR2 SVGAGI. Before thyroid surgery, none of the patients had received any treatment. The sample holds a few counts of this clone. TCRdb re-called the PCR reads via MiXCR. The table includes 20,000 or so clones, about 15% detected once. The sample consisted of tumor tissue. The V gene is TRBV6-5, the J gene TRBJ2-2, with 8 bases matching TRBD1. This TCR derives from a female donor with papillary thyroid cancer or a benign thyroid nodule (not recorded which). Some clones in this sample may be carry-over from other donors' samples. CDR3 sequence (DNA): TGTGCCAGCAGTTACTCACCTTCCGGACAGGGAGGCACCTTGGAGCTGTTTTTT. This translates into CASSYSPSGQGGTLELFF.